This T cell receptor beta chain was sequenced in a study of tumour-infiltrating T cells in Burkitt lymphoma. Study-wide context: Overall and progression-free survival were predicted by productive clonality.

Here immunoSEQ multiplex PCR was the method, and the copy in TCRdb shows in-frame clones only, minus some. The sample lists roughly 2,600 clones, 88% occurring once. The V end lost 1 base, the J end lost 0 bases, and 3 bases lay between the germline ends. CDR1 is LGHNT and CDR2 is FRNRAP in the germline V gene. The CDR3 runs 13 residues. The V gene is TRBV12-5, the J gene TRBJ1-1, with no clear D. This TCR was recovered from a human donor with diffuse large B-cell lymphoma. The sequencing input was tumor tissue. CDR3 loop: CASGLEVNTEAFF. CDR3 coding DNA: TGTGCTAGTGGTTTGGAGGTGAACACTGAAGCTTTCTTT.